Listed below are T cell receptor beta chains from one sample, sequenced in a study of synovial regulatory T cells in juvenile arthritis. Assay used: immunoSEQ multiplex PCR; TCRdb lists only in-frame clones, some missing. This sample's clone table lists approximately 10,000 clones. The sample taken for sequencing was Treg cells from blood. The receptors shown here come from a donor younger than 30 with juvenile idiopathic arthritis. CDR3s include the opening cysteine and the closing phenylalanine or tryptophan. Fields, in order: V gene, J gene, CDR3 protein.

>TRBV5-1|TRBJ2-2
CASRGPNPNTGELFF
>TRBV5-6|TRBJ1-2
CASSLWGQGNYGYTF
>TRBV28|TRBJ1-1
CASSYRGRNTEAFF
>TRBV5-1|TRBJ2-7
CASSLFELPYEQYF
>TRBV6-1|TRBJ2-3
CASIGGRTDTQYF
>TRBV19|TRBJ2-7
CASSRRDRLYEQYF
>TRBV5-1|TRBJ2-7
CASSLALGRQYF
>TRBV19|TRBJ2-7
CASSSPRDRGPYEQYF
>TRBV4-2|TRBJ2-3
CASSQGIYTDTQYF
>TRBV5-4|TRBJ1-1
CASSNGAKNTPEAFF
>TRBV4-1|TRBJ1-4
CASSQQGSATNEKLFF
>TRBV9|TRBJ2-3
CASSSQGDTQYF
>TRBV4-1|TRBJ1-1
CASSQVGAAWMNTEAFF
>TRBV7-9|TRBJ1-1
CASSLEGTGSPAFF
>TRBV6-5|TRBJ1-1
CASSYRNTEAFF
>TRBV5-6|TRBJ1-1
CASSQLTLDLGRAFF
>TRBV28|TRBJ1-2
CASSLVDMRHGYTF
>TRBV27|TRBJ1-2
CASSLTGVGYGYTF
>TRBV5-4|TRBJ2-7
CASSLNPQAFDEQYF
>TRBV5-4|TRBJ1-1
CASSLPMNTEAFF
>TRBV19|TRBJ1-2
CASTGPANYGYTF
>TRBV7-8|TRBJ2-2
CASSFGTTGELFF
>TRBV5-1|TRBJ1-2
CASSSGDYGYTF
>TRBV5-1|TRBJ1-1
CASSAQGSVNTEAFF
>TRBV6-5|TRBJ2-7
CASTKPRTYEQYF
>TRBV7-9|TRBJ1-2
CASSLAMAGSNYGYTF
>TRBV9|TRBJ1-3
CASSVAPVFSGNTIYF
>TRBV6-1|TRBJ2-7
CASSDKGARSYEQYF
>TRBV2|TRBJ2-1
CASEREPQFF
>TRBV2|TRBJ1-1
CATQGGGEMNTEAFF
>TRBV5-1|TRBJ2-3
CASSLPAGFRDTQYF
>TRBV28|TRBJ2-7
CATKSGGLSYEQYF
>TRBV5-1|TRBJ2-7
CASSFRPDLFYEQYF
>TRBV5-4|TRBJ1-1
CASSLISAYKNTEAFF
>TRBV7-9|TRBJ2-5
CASRWDNRETQYF
>TRBV28|TRBJ1-2
CASSPNRETYGYTF
>TRBV7-6|TRBJ1-5
CASTPARDWSNQPQHF
>TRBV28|TRBJ1-2
CASSLWGSYGYTF
>TRBV28|TRBJ1-2
CASHGTHGYTF
>TRBV5-5|TRBJ1-4
CASSPGQGYEKLFF
>TRBV19|TRBJ1-2
CASSFDRGREGYTF
>TRBV10-3|TRBJ2-7
CAISEGGNEQYF
>TRBV10-3|TRBJ2-7
CAIRDGVSYEQYF
>TRBV18|TRBJ1-6
CASSPAQGNSPLHF
>TRBV28|TRBJ1-1
CASSPPGGSEAFF
>TRBV29-1|TRBJ1-1
CSVERVHLNTEAFF
>TRBV14|TRBJ2-1
CASSEGWQGYNEQFF
>TRBV5-3|TRBJ1-5
CARSLACGTASNQPQHF
>TRBV5-1|TRBJ1-2
CASSLAGGENGYTF
>TRBV28|TRBJ2-4
CASSPQGRGIQYF
>TRBV5-1|TRBJ1-3
CASSLEHSGNTIYF
>TRBV27|TRBJ1-5
CAAAWAVNQPQHF
>TRBV19|TRBJ1-1
CASSPFTQNTEAFF
>TRBV19|TRBJ2-3
CASSTGRYTQYF